Listed below are T cell receptor beta chains from one sample, sequenced in a study of blood T cell repertoires in COVID-19. TCRdb keeps only in-frame clones here, not all; method: immunoSEQ multiplex PCR. The sample consists of 55,000 to 85,000 clones, 90% of them appearing once. The sample was peripheral blood. The receptors derive from a woman aged 18-35 years with acute or convalescent COVID-19. The CDR3 runs from the conserved cysteine through the conserved F or W. The D gene is left open where the match is weak. Some rows mark clone size as missing; the rest say once, few, many or name a class of expanded clone.

cdr3_length clone_size d_call j_call v_call cdr3_nt cdr3_aa
15 NA TRBD2 TRBJ2-1 TRBV7-2 TGTGCCAGCAGAGTACTAGCGGGAACTTACAATGAGCAGTTCTTC CASRVLAGTYNEQFF
16 NA TRBD2 TRBJ2-7 TRBV7-2 TGTGCCAGCAGCCCCCGCGGGGGGGATCTGTCCTACGAGCAGTACTTC CASSPRGGDLSYEQYF
14 NA TRBD1 TRBJ2-2 TRBV2 TGTGCCAGCAGCCAGGACAGGGGCACCGGGGAGCTGTTTTTT CASSQDRGTGELFF
17 NA TRBD2 TRBJ2-1 TRBV11-2 TGTGCCAGCAGCTTAGCGGGTGGGACTAGCGGCTACAATGAGCAGTTCTTC CASSLAGGTSGYNEQFF
16 NA TRBD1 TRBJ2-1 TRBV5-6 TGTGCCAGCAGCTTCGGGACAGACTTACTCTACAATGAGCAGTTCTTC CASSFGTDLLYNEQFF
14 NA NA TRBJ2-3 TRBV5-8 TGTGCCAGCAGCCCGGGACTGGGCACAGATACGCAGTATTTT CASSPGLGTDTQYF
14 NA NA TRBJ2-7 TRBV5-6 TGTGCCAGCAGCCTGACGTACAGCCCCTACGAGCAGTACTTC CASSLTYSPYEQYF
14 NA TRBD1 TRBJ1-5 TRBV5-8 TGTGCCAGCAGCCCGGGGACAGGGAGACAGCCCCAGCATTTT CASSPGTGRQPQHF
12 NA NA TRBJ2-5 TRBV10-2 TGCGCCAGCAGTCAAGGGAGGGAGACCCAGTACTTC CASSQGRETQYF
16 NA TRBD1 TRBJ2-6 TRBV4-1 TGCGCCAGCAGCCAAACAGGGGGATCTGGGGCCAACGTCCTGACTTTC CASSQTGGSGANVLTF
18 NA NA TRBJ1-2 TRBV7-8 TGTGCCAGCAGCTTAGTGTTTTCTGGGGCCAAGAGCAACTATGGCTACACCTTC CASSLVFSGAKSNYGYTF
16 NA NA TRBJ1-4 TRBV23-1 TGCGCCAGCACCCCGGGGGGGCGGGCAACTAATGAAAAACTGTTTTTT CASTPGGRATNEKLFF
17 NA TRBD1 TRBJ2-7 TRBV5-1 TGCGCCAGCAGCTTGAGCCTGTCCACAGGGGTTACCTACGAGCAGTACTTC CASSLSLSTGVTYEQYF
15 NA NA TRBJ2-2 TRBV3-1/TRBV3-2 TGTGCCAGCAGCCAAGCACCAGGGAACACCGGGGAGCTGTTTTTT CASSQAPGNTGELFF
15 NA TRBD1 TRBJ2-2 TRBV28 TGTGCCAGCAGTTTTGGGACAGGGGTCACCGGGGAGCTGTTTTTT CASSFGTGVTGELFF
15 NA TRBD1 TRBJ2-7 TRBV28 TGTGCCAGCAGTTTACCCTTGACAGGGGGCAACGAGCAGTACTTC CASSLPLTGGNEQYF
17 NA NA TRBJ2-3 TRBV3-1/TRBV3-2 TGTGCCAGCAGCCAGTTTAAAGGGGCCCGCTCTCAAGATACGCAGTATTTT CASSQFKGARSQDTQYF
15 NA NA TRBJ1-3 TRBV2 TGTGCCAGCAGCAATGACAGGAGCTCTGGAAACACCATATATTTT CASSNDRSSGNTIYF
13 NA NA TRBJ1-2 TRBV19 TGTGCCAGTAGTATAGATGGGACACGTGGCTACACCTTC CASSIDGTRGYTF
13 once TRBD1 TRBJ2-1 TRBV6-6 TGTGCCAGCAGCAGGGGGCCGGACAGTGAGCAGTTCTTC CASSRGPDSEQFF
14 NA NA TRBJ1-1 TRBV6-2/TRBV6-3 TGTGCCAGCAGTTACGGGCAGGCGAACACTGAAGCTTTCTTT CASSYGQANTEAFF
15 once TRBD2 TRBJ2-5 TRBV5-1 TGCGCCAGCAGCAGGACTAGCGGGGACCAAGAGACCCAGTACTTC CASSRTSGDQETQYF
16 NA NA TRBJ1-1 TRBV6-1 TGTGCCAGCAGTGAAGAAAACGACAGTATGAACACTGAAGCTTTCTTT CASSEENDSMNTEAFF
14 NA NA TRBJ1-2 TRBV30 TGTGCCTGGAGTCCCGGACTGGAGGGCTATGGCTACACCTTC CAWSPGLEGYGYTF
13 NA NA TRBJ2-1 TRBV30 TGTGCCTGGAGGACGGACAGATACAATGAGCAGTTCTTC CAWRTDRYNEQFF
15 NA TRBD1 TRBJ1-6 TRBV9 TGTGCCAGCAGCTACCGGGACAGCAATAATTCACCCCTCCACTTT CASSYRDSNNSPLHF
20 NA TRBD2 TRBJ2-5 TRBV10-3 TGTGCCATCAGTGAACCCCGAGGACTAGCGGGGGGGCGCGTCAGAGAGACCCAGTACTTC CAISEPRGLAGGRVRETQYF
16 NA TRBD1 TRBJ1-6 TRBV5-1 TGCGCCAGCAGCGAGGACAGGGGTCTCGAAAATTCACCCCTCCACTTT CASSEDRGLENSPLHF
15 NA NA TRBJ1-5 TRBV2 TGTGCCAGCAGTGCAGGGCCCTATAGCAATCAGCCCCAGCATTTT CASSAGPYSNQPQHF
17 NA TRBD2 TRBJ2-5 TRBV5-6 TGTGCCAGCAGCTTGTCCCCTCCCTCCGGGGGGCAAGAGACCCAGTACTTC CASSLSPPSGGQETQYF
17 once NA TRBJ1-2 TRBV6-1 TGTGCCAGCAGTGAAGTCGCGGCAGGACTTGGAAACTATGGCTACACCTTC CASSEVAAGLGNYGYTF
14 NA NA TRBJ2-2 TRBV19 TGTGCCAGTAGTATGAGACAGAACACCGGGGAGCTGTTTTTT CASSMRQNTGELFF
14 NA NA TRBJ2-7 TRBV30 TGTGCCTGGAGCAAGACAGACACTTTTGAGGAGCAGTACTTC CAWSKTDTFEEQYF
17 NA TRBD1 TRBJ1-3 TRBV18 TGTGCCAGCTCGCCGGGACAGGGACCTAGCTCTGGAAACACCATATATTTT CASSPGQGPSSGNTIYF
16 NA NA TRBJ1-1 TRBV27 TGTGCCAGCAGTGCGGGGGAGCGGTACTGGAGCACTGAAGCTTTCTTT CASSAGERYWSTEAFF
13 once TRBD1 TRBJ1-2 TRBV11-2 TGTGCCAGCAGCTTAGGCAGGGGGTATGGCTACACCTTC CASSLGRGYGYTF
14 NA TRBD1 TRBJ1-1 TRBV30 TGTGCCTGGAGCAGGGGGCGATTGAACACTGAAGCTTTCTTT CAWSRGRLNTEAFF
14 NA NA TRBJ1-2 TRBV30 TGTGCCTGGGAAGGGGAGGGTAGGAGCTATGGCTACACCTTC CAWEGEGRSYGYTF
12 NA NA TRBJ2-5 TRBV30 TGTGCCTGGAGACAGGCGAAAGAGACCCAGTACTTC CAWRQAKETQYF
17 NA NA TRBJ1-2 TRBV11-2 TGTGCCAGCAGCCCCCTAGCCGCGGGGGGCGCTTCAAAAGGCTACACCTTC CASSPLAAGGASKGYTF
14 NA NA TRBJ2-7 TRBV5-6 TGTGCCAGCAGCTTGGGGGCCAGGGAATACGAGCAGTACTTC CASSLGAREYEQYF